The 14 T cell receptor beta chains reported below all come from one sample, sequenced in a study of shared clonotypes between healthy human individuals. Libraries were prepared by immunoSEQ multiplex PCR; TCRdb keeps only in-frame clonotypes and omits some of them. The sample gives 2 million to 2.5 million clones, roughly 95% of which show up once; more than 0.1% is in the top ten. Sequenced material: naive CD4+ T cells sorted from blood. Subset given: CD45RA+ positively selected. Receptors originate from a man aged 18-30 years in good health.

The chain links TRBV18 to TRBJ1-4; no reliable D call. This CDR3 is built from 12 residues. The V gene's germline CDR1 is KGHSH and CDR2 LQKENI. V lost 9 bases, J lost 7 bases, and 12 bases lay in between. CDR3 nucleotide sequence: TGTGCCAGGCCTCGTAAGACTGAAAAACTGTTTTTT. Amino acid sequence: CARPRKTEKLFF.

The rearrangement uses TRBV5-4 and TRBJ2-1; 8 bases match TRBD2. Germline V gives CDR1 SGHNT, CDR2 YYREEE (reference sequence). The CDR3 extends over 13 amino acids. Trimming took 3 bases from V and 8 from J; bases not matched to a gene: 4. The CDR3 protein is CASSSTSEDEQFF. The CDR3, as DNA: TGTGCCAGCAGCTCGACTAGCGAGGATGAGCAGTTCTTC. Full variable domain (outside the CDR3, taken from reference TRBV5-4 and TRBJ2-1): ETGVTQSPTHLIKTRGQQVTLRCSSQSGHNTVSWYQQALGQGPQFIFQYYREEENGRGNFPPRFSGLQFPNYSSELNVNALELDDSALYLCASSSTSEDEQFFGPGTRLTVL.

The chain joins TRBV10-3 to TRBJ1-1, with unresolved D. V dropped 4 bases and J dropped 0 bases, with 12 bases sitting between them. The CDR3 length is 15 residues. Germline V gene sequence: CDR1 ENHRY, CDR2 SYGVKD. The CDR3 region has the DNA TGTGCCATCAGTGGGGAGGGTAACTTGAACACTGAAGCTTTCTTT. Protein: CAISGEGNLNTEAFF.

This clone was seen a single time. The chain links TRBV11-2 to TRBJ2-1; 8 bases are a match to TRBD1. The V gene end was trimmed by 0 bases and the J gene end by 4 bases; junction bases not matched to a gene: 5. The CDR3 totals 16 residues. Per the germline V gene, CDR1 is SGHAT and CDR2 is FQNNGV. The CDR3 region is CASSLDPGGSYNEQFF. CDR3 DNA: TGTGCCAGCAGCTTAGACCCAGGGGGCTCGTACAATGAGCAGTTCTTC.

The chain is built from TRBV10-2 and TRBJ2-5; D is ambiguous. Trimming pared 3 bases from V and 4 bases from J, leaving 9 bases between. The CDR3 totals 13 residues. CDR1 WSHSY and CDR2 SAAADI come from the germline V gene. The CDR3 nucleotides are TGCGCCAGCAGTGATGAGTTCCGAGAGACCCAGTACTTC. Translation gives CASSDEFRETQYF.

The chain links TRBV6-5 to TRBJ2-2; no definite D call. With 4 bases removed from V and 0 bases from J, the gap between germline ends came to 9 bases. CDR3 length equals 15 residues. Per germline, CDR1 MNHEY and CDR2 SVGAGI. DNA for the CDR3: TGTGCCAGCAGTTCCCGGACCCCGAACACCGGGGAGCTGTTTTTT. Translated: CASSSRTPNTGELFF.

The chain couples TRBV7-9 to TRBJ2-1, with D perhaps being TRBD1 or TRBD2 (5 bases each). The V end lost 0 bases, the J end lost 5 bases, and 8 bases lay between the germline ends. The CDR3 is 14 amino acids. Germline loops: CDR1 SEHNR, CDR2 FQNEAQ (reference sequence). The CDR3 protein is CASSLAGTDNEQFF. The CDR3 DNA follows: TGTGCCAGCAGCTTAGCCGGGACCGACAATGAGCAGTTCTTC.

As DNA, the CDR3 is TGCGCCAGCAGAGACATTAGGACGGTTTATGGCTACACCTTC. It specifies CASRDIRTVYGYTF. The rearrangement joins TRBV4-1 to TRBJ1-2, with no clear D. This CDR3 contains 14 residues. V was cut by 6 bases and J by 5 bases, with 16 bases left in between. The germline V gene encodes CDR1 MGHRA and CDR2 YSYEKL.

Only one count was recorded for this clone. CDR3 coding DNA: TGTGCCAGCAGCTTAGCGTTTGGAAATGAGCAGTTCTTC. It yields the protein CASSLAFGNEQFF. The chain employs TRBV7-2 and TRBJ2-1; D is uncertain. CDR3 length: 13 residues. CDR1 is SGHTA, CDR2 FQGNSA, per germline. V shed 0 bases and J shed 7 bases, with 7 bases lying between them.

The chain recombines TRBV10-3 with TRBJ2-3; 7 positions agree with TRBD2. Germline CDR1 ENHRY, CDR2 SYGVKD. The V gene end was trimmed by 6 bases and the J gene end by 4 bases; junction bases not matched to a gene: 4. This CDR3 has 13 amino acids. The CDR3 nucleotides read TGTGCCATCAGCCCCAGCGGGGCAGATACGCAGTATTTT. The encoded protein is CAISPSGADTQYF.

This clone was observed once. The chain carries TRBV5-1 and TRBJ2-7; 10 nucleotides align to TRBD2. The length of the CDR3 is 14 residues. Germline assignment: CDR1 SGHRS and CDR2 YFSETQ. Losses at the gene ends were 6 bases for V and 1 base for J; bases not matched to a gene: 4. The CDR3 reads CASKTSGDSYEQYF. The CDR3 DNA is TGCGCCAGCAAAACTAGCGGGGATTCCTACGAGCAGTACTTC.

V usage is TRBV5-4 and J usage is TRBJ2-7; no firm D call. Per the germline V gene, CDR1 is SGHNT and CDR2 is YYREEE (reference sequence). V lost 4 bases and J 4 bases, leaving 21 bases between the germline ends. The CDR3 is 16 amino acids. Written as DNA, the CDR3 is TGTGCCAGCAGCGCACAATTTGGCCTGGGCTTATACGAGCAGTACTTC. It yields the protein CASSAQFGLGLYEQYF.

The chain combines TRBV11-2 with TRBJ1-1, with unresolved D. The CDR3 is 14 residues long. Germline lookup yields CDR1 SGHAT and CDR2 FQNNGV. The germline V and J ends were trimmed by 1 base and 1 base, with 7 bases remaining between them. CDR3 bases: TGTGCCAGCAGCTTAGTAGCAGCGAACACTGAAGCTTTCTTT. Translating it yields CASSLVAANTEAFF.

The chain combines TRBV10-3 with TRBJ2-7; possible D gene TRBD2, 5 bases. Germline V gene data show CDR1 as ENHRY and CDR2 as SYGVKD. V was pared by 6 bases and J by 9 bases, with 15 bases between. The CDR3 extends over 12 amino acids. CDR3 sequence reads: CAIRDNKSGQYF. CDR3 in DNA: TGTGCCATCAGGGATAATAAGAGCGGGCAGTACTTC.